Listed here are 2 T cell receptor beta chains from one sample, sequenced in a study of cytomegalovirus exposure and HLA in healthy donors. Sequencing was performed with immunoSEQ multiplex PCR; in TCRdb, only in-frame clones are kept and a portion is missing. The table includes over 200,000 clones, roughly 88% detected once. Source material: PBMCs. The origin of the receptors is a woman between 18 and 29 years old in good health and CMV-seronegative.

This chain uses TRBV5-6 with TRBJ2-1; 9 bases are shared with TRBD1. The V gene end was trimmed by 2 bases and the J gene end by 7 bases; junction bases not matched to a gene: 4. The V gene's germline CDR1 is SGHDT and CDR2 YYEEEE. This CDR3 comprises 14 residues. The CDR3 coding sequence is TGTGCCAGCAGCTTTGGGACAGGGTATAATGAGCAGTTCTTC. Its translation is CASSFGTGYNEQFF. Combining the CDR3 with reference TRBV5-6 and TRBJ2-1 gives the whole variable domain DAGVTQSPTHLIKTRGQQVTLRCSPKSGHDTVSWYQQALGQGPQFIFQYYEEEERQRGNFPDRFSGHQFPNYSSELNVNALLLGDSALYLCASSFGTGYNEQFFGPGTRLTVL.

V is TRBV28 and J is TRBJ1-2; TRBD1 is a possible D gene (6 bases). Per germline, CDR1 MDHEN and CDR2 SYDVKM. The CDR3 is made up of 14 amino acids. Trimming took 6 bases from V and 8 from J, leaving 19 bases between them. DNA of the CDR3: TGTGCCAGCAGCACCGGGACATCCAAGGGGGGCTACACCTTC. Translation: CASSTGTSKGGYTF.